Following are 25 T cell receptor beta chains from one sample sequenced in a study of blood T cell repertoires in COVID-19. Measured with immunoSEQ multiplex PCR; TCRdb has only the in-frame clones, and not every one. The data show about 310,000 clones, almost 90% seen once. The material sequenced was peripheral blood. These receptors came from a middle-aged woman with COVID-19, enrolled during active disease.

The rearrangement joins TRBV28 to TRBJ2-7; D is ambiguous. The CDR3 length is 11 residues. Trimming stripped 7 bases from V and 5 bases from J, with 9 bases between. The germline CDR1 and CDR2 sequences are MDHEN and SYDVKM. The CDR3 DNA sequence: TGTGCCAGCAAATACTTACACGAGCAGTACTTC. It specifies CASKYLHEQYF.

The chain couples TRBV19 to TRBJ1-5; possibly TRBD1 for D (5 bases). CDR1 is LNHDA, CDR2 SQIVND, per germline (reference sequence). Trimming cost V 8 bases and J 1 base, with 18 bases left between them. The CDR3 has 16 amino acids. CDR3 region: CASEGVGLGSNQPQHF. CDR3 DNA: TGTGCCAGTGAAGGGGTGGGTCTGGGCAGCAATCAGCCCCAGCATTTT.

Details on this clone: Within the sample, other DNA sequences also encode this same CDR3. The DNA for the CDR3 is TGTGCCAGCAGTTACCCGGGACAGAGTAATGAAAAACTGTTTTTT. Amino acid sequence: CASSYPGQSNEKLFF. V usage is TRBV6-5 and J usage is TRBJ1-4; TRBD1 agrees at 7 bases. Germline assignment: CDR1 MNHEY and CDR2 SVGAGI. Trimming at V came to 2 bases and at J to 4 bases, leaving 4 bases not matched to a gene. The CDR3 loop spans 15 amino acids.

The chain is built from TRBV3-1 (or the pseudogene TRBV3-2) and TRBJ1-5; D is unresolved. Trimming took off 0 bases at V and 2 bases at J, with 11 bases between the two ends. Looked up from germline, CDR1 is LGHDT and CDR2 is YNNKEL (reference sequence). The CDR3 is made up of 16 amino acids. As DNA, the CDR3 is TGTGCCAGCAGCCAAGATTCCGGGTCCGGCAATCAGCCCCAGCATTTT. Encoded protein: CASSQDSGSGNQPQHF.

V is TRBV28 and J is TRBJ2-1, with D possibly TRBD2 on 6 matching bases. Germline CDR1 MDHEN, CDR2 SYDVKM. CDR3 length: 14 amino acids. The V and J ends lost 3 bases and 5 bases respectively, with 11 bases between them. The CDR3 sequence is CASSLGGRNNEQFF. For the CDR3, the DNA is TGTGCCAGCAGTTTGGGGGGTCGGAACAATGAGCAGTTCTTC.

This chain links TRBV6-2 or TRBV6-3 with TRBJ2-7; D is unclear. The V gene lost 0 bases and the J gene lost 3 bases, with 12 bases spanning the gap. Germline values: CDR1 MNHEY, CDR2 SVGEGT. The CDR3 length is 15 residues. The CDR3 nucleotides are TGTGCCAGCAGTTACTCGACTGGCCTGCGCTACGAGCAGTACTTC. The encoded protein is CASSYSTGLRYEQYF.

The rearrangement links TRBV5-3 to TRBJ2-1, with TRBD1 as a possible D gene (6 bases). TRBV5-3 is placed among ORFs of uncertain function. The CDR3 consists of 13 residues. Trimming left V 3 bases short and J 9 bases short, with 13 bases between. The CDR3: CARSSDSQFEQFF. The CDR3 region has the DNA TGTGCCAGAAGCTCGGACAGCCAGTTTGAGCAGTTCTTC.

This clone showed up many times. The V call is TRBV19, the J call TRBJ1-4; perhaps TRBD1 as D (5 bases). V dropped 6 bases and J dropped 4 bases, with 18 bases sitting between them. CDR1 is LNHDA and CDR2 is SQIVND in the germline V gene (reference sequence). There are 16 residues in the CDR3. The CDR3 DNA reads TGTGCCAGTAGCCGACCGGCGGGGCCTGATAATGAAAAACTGTTTTTT. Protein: CASSRPAGPDNEKLFF. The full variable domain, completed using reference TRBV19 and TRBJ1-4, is DGGITQSPKYLFRKEGQNVTLSCEQNLNHDAMYWYRQDPGQGLRLIYYSQIVNDFQKGDIAEGYSVSREKKESFPLTVTSAQKNPTAFYLCASSRPAGPDNEKLFFGSGTQLSVL.

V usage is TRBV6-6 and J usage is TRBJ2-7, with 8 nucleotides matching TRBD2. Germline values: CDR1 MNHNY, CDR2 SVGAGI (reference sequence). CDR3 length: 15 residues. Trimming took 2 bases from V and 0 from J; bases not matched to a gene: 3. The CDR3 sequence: CASSYDGTSSYEQYF. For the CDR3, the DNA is TGTGCCAGCAGTTACGACGGGACTAGCTCCTACGAGCAGTACTTC.

The CDR3 sequence: CASKSDRAHATNEKLFF. In nucleotides, the CDR3 is TGCGCCAGCAAGTCCGACAGGGCCCATGCAACTAATGAAAAACTGTTTTTT. The V gene is TRBV5-1, the J gene TRBJ1-4; 7 positions agree with TRBD1. The V gene end was trimmed by 6 bases and the J gene end by 0 bases; junction bases not matched to a gene: 11. The CDR3 has 17 residues. Germline V lookup: CDR1 SGHRS, CDR2 YFSETQ.

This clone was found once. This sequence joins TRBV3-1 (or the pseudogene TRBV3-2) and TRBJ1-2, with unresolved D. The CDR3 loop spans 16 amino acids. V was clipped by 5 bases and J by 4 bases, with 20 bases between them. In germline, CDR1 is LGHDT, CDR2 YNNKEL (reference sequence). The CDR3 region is CASSLILGSVGYGYTF. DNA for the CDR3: TGTGCCAGCAGCTTAATTCTTGGGAGCGTAGGCTATGGCTACACCTTC.

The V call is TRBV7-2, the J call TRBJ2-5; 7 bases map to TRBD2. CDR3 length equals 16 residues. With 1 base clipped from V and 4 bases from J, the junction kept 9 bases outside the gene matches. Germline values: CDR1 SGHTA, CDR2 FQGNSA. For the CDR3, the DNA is TGTGCCAGCAGCTTAGTAGAGCGGGGAGGTAGAGAGACCCAGTACTTC. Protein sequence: CASSLVERGGRETQYF.

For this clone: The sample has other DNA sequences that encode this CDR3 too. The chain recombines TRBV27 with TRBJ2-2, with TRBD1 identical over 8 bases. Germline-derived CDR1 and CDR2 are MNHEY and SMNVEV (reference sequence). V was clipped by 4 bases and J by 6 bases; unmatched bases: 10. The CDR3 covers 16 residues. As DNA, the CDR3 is TGTGCCAGCAGTTCACTCGCAGGGGGCCGAGCCGGGGAGCTGTTTTTT. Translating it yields CASSSLAGGRAGELFF.

The CDR3 spells CASRDSRNTEAFF. CDR3 nucleotides: TGTGCCAGCAGAGACTCCCGGAACACTGAAGCTTTCTTT. The chain employs TRBV28 and TRBJ1-1; D uncertain. The CDR3 sequence is 13 residues long. The V gene lost 6 bases and the J gene lost 1 base, with 9 bases spanning the gap. Germline CDR1 reads MDHEN; CDR2 reads SYDVKM.

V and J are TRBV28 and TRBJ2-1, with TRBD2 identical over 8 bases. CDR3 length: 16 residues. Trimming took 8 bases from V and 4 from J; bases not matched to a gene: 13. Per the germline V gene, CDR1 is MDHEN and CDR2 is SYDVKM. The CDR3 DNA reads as TGTGCCAGCCCCCCGGGCGGGGGGCCCTTTTACAATGAGCAGTTCTTC. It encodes CASPPGGGPFYNEQFF.

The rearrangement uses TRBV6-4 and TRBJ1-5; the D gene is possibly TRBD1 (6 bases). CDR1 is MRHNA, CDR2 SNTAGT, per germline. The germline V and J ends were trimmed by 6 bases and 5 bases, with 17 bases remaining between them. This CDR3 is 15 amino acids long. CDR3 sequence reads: CASSETGYRHQPQHF. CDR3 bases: TGTGCCAGCAGCGAAACAGGGTATAGACATCAGCCCCAGCATTTT.

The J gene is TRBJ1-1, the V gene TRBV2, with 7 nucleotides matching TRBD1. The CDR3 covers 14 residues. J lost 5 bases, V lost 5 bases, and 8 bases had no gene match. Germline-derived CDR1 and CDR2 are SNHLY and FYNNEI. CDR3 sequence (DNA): TGTGCCAGCAGTAAAGACAGGGCGAAGACTGAAGCTTTCTTT. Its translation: CASSKDRAKTEAFF.

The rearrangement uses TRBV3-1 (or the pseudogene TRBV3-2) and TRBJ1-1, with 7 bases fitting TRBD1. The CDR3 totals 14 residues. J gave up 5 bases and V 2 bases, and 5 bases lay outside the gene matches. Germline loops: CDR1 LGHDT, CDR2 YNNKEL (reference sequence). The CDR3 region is CASSQRGLATEAFF. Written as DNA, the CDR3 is TGTGCCAGCAGCCAAAGGGGGCTGGCAACTGAAGCTTTCTTT.

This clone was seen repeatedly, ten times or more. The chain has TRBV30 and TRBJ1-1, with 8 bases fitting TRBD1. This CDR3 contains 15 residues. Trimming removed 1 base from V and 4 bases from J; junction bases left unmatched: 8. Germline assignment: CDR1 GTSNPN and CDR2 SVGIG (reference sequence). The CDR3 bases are TGTGCCTGGAGTGAACAGGGGGTCGTGGGCACTGAAGCTTTCTTT. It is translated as CAWSEQGVVGTEAFF. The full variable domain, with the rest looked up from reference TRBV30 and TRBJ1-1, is SQTIHQWPATLVQPVGSPLSLECTVEGTSNPNLYWYRQAAGRGLQLLFYSVGIGQISSEVPQNLSASRPQDRQFILSSKKLLLSDSGFYLCAWSEQGVVGTEAFFGQGTRLTVV.

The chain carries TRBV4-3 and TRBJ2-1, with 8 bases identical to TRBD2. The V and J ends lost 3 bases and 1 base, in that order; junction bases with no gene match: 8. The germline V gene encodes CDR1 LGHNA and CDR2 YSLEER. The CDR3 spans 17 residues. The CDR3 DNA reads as TGCGCCAGCAGCCACCTGACTAGCGTCGGGTCCTACAATGAGCAGTTCTTC. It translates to CASSHLTSVGSYNEQFF.

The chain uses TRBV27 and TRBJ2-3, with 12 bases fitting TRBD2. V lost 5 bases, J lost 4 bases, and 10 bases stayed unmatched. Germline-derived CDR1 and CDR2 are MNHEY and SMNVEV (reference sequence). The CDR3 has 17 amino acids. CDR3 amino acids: CASSPNPPSGGADTQYF. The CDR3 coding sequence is TGTGCCAGCAGTCCAAACCCCCCTAGCGGGGGGGCAGATACGCAGTATTTT.

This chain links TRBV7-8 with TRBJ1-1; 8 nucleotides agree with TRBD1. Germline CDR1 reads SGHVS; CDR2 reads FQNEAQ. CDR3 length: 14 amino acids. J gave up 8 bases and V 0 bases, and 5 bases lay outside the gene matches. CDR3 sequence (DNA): TGTGCCAGCAGCTTAGCGTGGCAGGGGGCAGAAGCTTTCTTT. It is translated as CASSLAWQGAEAFF.

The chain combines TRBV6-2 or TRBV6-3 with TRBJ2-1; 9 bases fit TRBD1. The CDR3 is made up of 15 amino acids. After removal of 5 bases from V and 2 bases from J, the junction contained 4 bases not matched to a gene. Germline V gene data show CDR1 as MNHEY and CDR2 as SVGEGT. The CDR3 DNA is TGTGCCAGCAGTCCACAGGGGGCCCCCTACAATGAGCAGTTCTTC. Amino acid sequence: CASSPQGAPYNEQFF.

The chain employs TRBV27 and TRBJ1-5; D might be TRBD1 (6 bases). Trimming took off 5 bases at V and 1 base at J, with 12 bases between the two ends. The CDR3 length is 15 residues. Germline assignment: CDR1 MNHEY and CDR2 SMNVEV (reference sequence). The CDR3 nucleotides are TGTGCCAGCAGTGCTGGGGGCTGGAGCAATCAGCCCCAGCATTTT. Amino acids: CASSAGGWSNQPQHF.

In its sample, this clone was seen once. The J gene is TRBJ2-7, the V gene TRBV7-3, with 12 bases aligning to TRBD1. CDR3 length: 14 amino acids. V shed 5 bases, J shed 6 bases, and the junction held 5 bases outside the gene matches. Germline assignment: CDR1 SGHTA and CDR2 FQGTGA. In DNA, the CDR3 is TGTGCCAGCAGCCCCGGGACAGGGGGCCTCGAGCAGTACTTC. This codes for CASSPGTGGLEQYF. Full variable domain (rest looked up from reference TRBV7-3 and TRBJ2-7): GAGVSQTPSNKVTEKGKYVELRCDPISGHTALYWYRQSLGQGPEFLIYFQGTGAADDSGLPNDRFFAVRPEGSVSTLKIQRTERGDSAVYLCASSPGTGGLEQYFGPGTRLTVT.